Each of the 27 T cell receptor beta chains below was sequenced from the same sample in a study of control samples from healthy donors and cancer patients (dated by TCRdb to the early 2020s). The library came from the immunoSEQ multiplex PCR assay. TCRdb took this table from immuneACCESS and kept in-frame rearrangements with V and J called. Such tables lack part of the clones; where checked against another copy, unresolved V genes explain under half of the gap, and the rest is unexplained. The sample data list under 200,000 clones, and 88% of these were observed just once. The ten largest make up around 5% of the sample. Sequencing was done on a sample of blood. The receptors here all came from a woman between 25 and 40 years old in good health.

V is TRBV18 and J is TRBJ1-2, with 8 bases that match TRBD1. Trimming cost V 3 bases and J 8 bases; bases outside gene matches: 5. Germline lookup yields CDR1 KGHSH and CDR2 LQKENI. This CDR3 has 13 residues. CDR3 sequence: CASSPPTGVGYTF. In DNA form, the CDR3 reads TGTGCCAGCTCACCCCCGACAGGGGTGGGCTACACCTTC.

The chain is built from TRBV4-1 and TRBJ2-7; D is ambiguous. Per germline, CDR1 MGHRA and CDR2 YSYEKL. Trimming took 2 bases from V and 0 from J, leaving 8 bases between them. The CDR3 is made up of 14 amino acids. CDR3 sequence reads: CASSQLTNSYEQYF. The CDR3 DNA follows: TGCGCCAGCAGCCAACTAACCAACTCCTACGAGCAGTACTTC.

V gene TRBV29-1 combines with J gene TRBJ1-1; D possibly corresponds to TRBD1 (5 bases). The CDR3 runs to 12 residues. Germline V gene data show CDR1 as SQVTM and CDR2 as ANQGSEA. The CDR3: CSARAGDTEAFF. As DNA, the CDR3 is TGCAGTGCCCGTGCGGGGGACACTGAAGCTTTCTTT. Full variable domain (remainder filled in from reference TRBV29-1 and TRBJ1-1): SAVISQKPSRDICQRGTSLTIQCQVDSQVTMMFWYRQQPGQSLTLIATANQGSEATYESGFVIDKFPISRPNLTFSTLTVSNMSPEDSSIYLCSARAGDTEAFFGQGTRLTVV.

V is TRBV27 and J is TRBJ2-1; D perhaps matches TRBD1 (6 bases). CDR3 size: 13 residues. CDR1 and CDR2 from the germline V gene are MNHEY and SMNVEV (reference sequence). Trimming left V 4 bases short and J 6 bases short, with 10 bases between. In nucleotides, the CDR3 is TGTGCCAGCAGTTGGGACACGAGCAATGAGCAGTTCTTC. Protein: CASSWDTSNEQFF.

The chain employs TRBV11-2 and TRBJ2-3, with 7 bases matching TRBD2. Losses at the gene ends were 5 bases for V and 6 bases for J; bases not matched to a gene: 5. From germline, CDR1 is SGHAT and CDR2 FQNNGV. The CDR3 totals 13 residues. CDR3 in amino acids: CASSPQGGDTQYF. The CDR3 nucleotides read TGTGCCAGCAGCCCGCAGGGAGGGGATACGCAGTATTTT.

This clone turned up a few times. CDR3 loop: CASSQDLLWSGTNYGYTF. The CDR3 coding sequence is TGTGCCAGCAGCCAAGATCTATTGTGGAGCGGGACAAACTATGGCTACACCTTC. The chain combines TRBV3-1 (or the pseudogene TRBV3-2) with TRBJ1-2; a possible D gene is TRBD1 (6 bases). Trimming pared 0 bases from V and 2 bases from J, leaving 19 bases between. The length of the CDR3 is 18 residues. Germline assignment: CDR1 LGHDT and CDR2 YNNKEL (reference sequence).

The chain employs TRBV4-2 and TRBJ2-7; D uncertain. Germline lookup yields CDR1 LGHNA and CDR2 YNFKEQ. V lost 0 bases, J lost 5 bases, and 20 bases lay in between. CDR3 length: 17 residues. CDR3 region: CASSQDRLRPVPHEQYF. CDR3 DNA: TGTGCCAGCAGCCAAGATCGGTTGCGCCCGGTCCCCCACGAGCAGTACTTC.

V usage is TRBV21-1 and J usage is TRBJ1-1; TRBD1, the D gene given by the table, was not confirmed from the DNA. TRBV21-1 is a pseudogene. This CDR3 has 20 amino acids. CDR3 DNA: TGTGCCAGCAGCAAGTTTAGAAAGGGACAGGGACCGACGGTACACTGTGGAGCTTTCTTT. Encoded protein: CASSKFRKGQGPTVHCGAFF.

This clone appeared once. The chain links TRBV28 to TRBJ1-2; D is perhaps TRBD1 (5 bases). The length of the CDR3 is 15 residues. The V gene lost 5 bases and the J gene lost 0 bases, with 13 bases spanning the gap. The germline V gene has CDR1 MDHEN and CDR2 SYDVKM. Here the CDR3 reads CASSTPPGTNYGYTF. The CDR3 DNA is TGTGCCAGCAGTACTCCCCCAGGGACTAACTATGGCTACACCTTC.

This clone showed up just a few times. This rearrangement joins TRBV5-1 to TRBJ2-2; 7 bases match TRBD1. Trimming removed 3 bases from V and 2 bases from J; junction bases left unmatched: 4. Germline V CDR1 and CDR2: SGHRS, YFSETQ. This CDR3 spans 15 amino acids. The CDR3 loop is CASSWTGQNTGELFF. Written as DNA, the CDR3 is TGCGCCAGCAGCTGGACAGGCCAAAACACCGGGGAGCTGTTTTTT.

The V gene is TRBV10-1, the J gene TRBJ2-5; D is ambiguous. CDR1 and CDR2 (germline): WNHNN, SYGVQD (reference sequence). This CDR3 has 14 amino acids. V was clipped by 0 bases and J by 5 bases, with 10 bases between them. CDR3 region: CASSESGPLETQYF. As DNA, the CDR3 is TGCGCCAGCAGTGAGTCCGGGCCCCTCGAGACCCAGTACTTC.

Remarks on this clone: Other DNA sequences in this sample translate to the same CDR3. The rearrangement joins TRBV15 to TRBJ2-3; 12 bases agree with TRBD2. With V trimmed by 1 base and J by 2 bases, 1 base remained unmatched. Germline V gene sequence: CDR1 LNHNV, CDR2 YYDKDF (reference sequence). The CDR3 consists of 16 residues. The CDR3 reads CATSRGLAGDTDTQYF. In DNA, the CDR3 is TGTGCCACCAGCAGAGGACTAGCGGGGGACACAGATACGCAGTATTTT.

The chain is built from TRBV6-1 and TRBJ2-7; no definite D call. CDR3 length: 12 residues. Germline-derived CDR1 and CDR2 are MNHNS and SASEGT. Deletions cut 6 bases from V and 0 bases from J, with 6 bases between. DNA for the CDR3: TGTGCCAGCAGGACCGACTCCTACGAGCAGTACTTC. Its translation is CASRTDSYEQYF.

The chain employs TRBV2 and TRBJ2-1, with 7 nucleotides matching TRBD1. Germline trimming cut 5 bases from V and 14 bases from J; bases unmatched to any gene: 18. CDR1 is SNHLY and CDR2 is FYNNEI in the germline V gene. The CDR3 is made up of 15 amino acids. The CDR3 loop is CASSQDRLLVVGKFF. DNA for the CDR3: TGTGCCAGCAGTCAGGACAGGTTGCTCGTAGTGGGAAAGTTCTTC.

This clone was picked up a small number of times. This sequence joins TRBV7-9 and TRBJ2-3; 8 bases align to TRBD2. CDR3 length: 15 amino acids. The germline V gene encodes CDR1 SEHNR and CDR2 FQNEAQ (reference sequence). The junction had 9 bases not matched to a gene; V was cut back by 5 bases and J by 5 bases. The CDR3 reads CASSVAGGRGDTQYF. As DNA, the CDR3 is TGTGCCAGCAGCGTTGCGGGGGGCCGGGGAGATACGCAGTATTTT. Full variable domain (missing parts from reference TRBV7-9 and TRBJ2-3): DTGVSQNPRHKITKRGQNVTFRCDPISEHNRLYWYRQTLGQGPEFLTYFQNEAQLEKSRLLSDRFSAERPKGSFSTLEIQRTEQGDSAMYLCASSVAGGRGDTQYFGPGTRLTVL.

The chain combines TRBV19 with TRBJ2-7; 7 bases match TRBD2. J gave up 0 bases and V 1 base, and 9 bases lay outside the gene matches. The CDR3 loop spans 17 amino acids. Germline CDR1 is LNHDA and CDR2 is SQIVND (reference sequence). CDR3 amino acids: CASSIAASGRVSYEQYF. The CDR3 coding sequence is TGTGCCAGTAGTATAGCCGCTAGCGGTAGGGTCTCCTACGAGCAGTACTTC.

The chain employs TRBV30 and TRBJ1-1; possible D gene TRBD1, 6 bases. CDR1 and CDR2 (germline): GTSNPN, SVGIG (reference sequence). The CDR3 has 12 amino acids. V lost 2 bases, J lost 6 bases, and 10 bases lay in between. This CDR3 is CAWSPRGPEAFF. The CDR3 DNA follows: TGTGCCTGGAGTCCTCGGGGGCCTGAAGCTTTCTTT. Using reference TRBV30 and TRBJ1-1 for the parts outside the CDR3, the full variable domain is SQTIHQWPATLVQPVGSPLSLECTVEGTSNPNLYWYRQAAGRGLQLLFYSVGIGQISSEVPQNLSASRPQDRQFILSSKKLLLSDSGFYLCAWSPRGPEAFFGQGTRLTVV.

The V call is TRBV25-1, the J call TRBJ1-4; 8 bases map to TRBD1. Per the germline V gene, CDR1 is MGHDK and CDR2 is SYGVNS. V trimming: 8 bases; J trimming: 8 bases; junction bases outside the gene matches: 13. CDR3 length: 15 residues. CDR3 in DNA: TGTGCCAGCGGGAGAGTCGGGACAGGAGGGGAAAAACTGTTTTTT. Its translation: CASGRVGTGGEKLFF.

V usage is TRBV6-1 and J usage is TRBJ2-3, with TRBD1 identical over 10 bases. This CDR3 has 14 amino acids. The V and J ends lost 6 bases and 4 bases, in that order; junction bases with no gene match: 4. Germline V gene data show CDR1 as MNHNS and CDR2 as SASEGT. The CDR3 loop reads CASSFGQGADTQYF. Here the CDR3 DNA reads TGTGCCAGCAGCTTTGGACAGGGGGCAGATACGCAGTATTTT.

This chain joins TRBV19 and TRBJ1-1; 8 bases agree with TRBD1. Germline trimming cut 4 bases from V and 4 bases from J; bases unmatched to any gene: 5. In germline, CDR1 is LNHDA, CDR2 SQIVND (reference sequence). The CDR3 has 14 amino acids. The chain's CDR3 is CASSSGTGGTEAFF. The CDR3 DNA is TGTGCCAGTAGTAGCGGGACAGGCGGCACTGAAGCTTTCTTT.

V and J are TRBV10-3 and TRBJ1-2; D may be TRBD1 (5 bases). The germline gives CDR1 ENHRY, CDR2 SYGVKD. This CDR3 region has 12 residues. V was pared by 6 bases and J by 6 bases, with 11 bases between. CDR3 region: CAISLDRHGYTF. The CDR3 nucleotides are TGTGCCATCAGCCTAGACAGACATGGCTACACCTTC.

The V gene is TRBV9, the J gene TRBJ2-5; D gene unclear. The CDR3 runs to 16 residues. V lost 4 bases and J 1 base, leaving 17 bases between the germline ends. Germline V gives CDR1 SGDLS, CDR2 YYNGEE. CDR3 amino acids: CASSPSLRGLQETQYF. The CDR3 DNA reads as TGTGCCAGCAGCCCCTCATTACGAGGTCTCCAAGAGACCCAGTACTTC.

The chain links TRBV12-3 or TRBV12-4 to TRBJ1-2; no firm D call. V was clipped by 3 bases and J by 7 bases, with 12 bases between them. The CDR3 is 13 amino acids. CDR3 bases: TGTGCCAGCAGTTTTGAGGAACCCCCTGGCTACACCTTC. Translation gives CASSFEEPPGYTF.

This chain links TRBV6-6 with TRBJ2-1; 8 bases match TRBD2. This CDR3 contains 15 residues. V shed 7 bases, J shed 6 bases, and the junction held 11 bases outside the gene matches. CDR1 is MNHNY, CDR2 SVGAGI, per germline (reference sequence). The CDR3 protein is CASKRGGGRGNEQFF. The DNA of the CDR3 is TGTGCCAGCAAACGGGGGGGCGGTCGTGGCAATGAGCAGTTCTTC.

The rearrangement uses TRBV5-1 and TRBJ2-2; 8 bases line up with TRBD2. The CDR3 consists of 14 residues. V gave up 6 bases and J gave up 6 bases; unmatched junction bases: 7. The germline V gene has CDR1 SGHRS and CDR2 YFSETQ. CDR3 coding DNA: TGCGCCAGCAACCCAGCGGGGGCCCCCGGGGAGCTGTTTTTT. Translating it yields CASNPAGAPGELFF.

This clone was seen only a few times. This chain joins TRBV19 and TRBJ1-3; 7 bases are shared with TRBD1. Germline V gene data show CDR1 as LNHDA and CDR2 as SQIVND (reference sequence). V gave up 9 bases and J gave up 4 bases; unmatched junction bases: 9. The CDR3 consists of 14 residues. The CDR3 bases are TGTGCCAGCCAGAACCCAGGGGGAGGAAACACCATATATTTT. Translation gives CASQNPGGGNTIYF.

The gene calls are TRBV27 and TRBJ2-3; D is unresolved. The V gene's germline CDR1 is MNHEY and CDR2 SMNVEV (reference sequence). V was cut by 5 bases and J by 6 bases, with 12 bases left in between. The CDR3 contains 13 residues. CDR3 in DNA: TGTGCCAGCAGTGCGCAAGTTGTGGATACGCAGTATTTT. This sequence encodes CASSAQVVDTQYF.